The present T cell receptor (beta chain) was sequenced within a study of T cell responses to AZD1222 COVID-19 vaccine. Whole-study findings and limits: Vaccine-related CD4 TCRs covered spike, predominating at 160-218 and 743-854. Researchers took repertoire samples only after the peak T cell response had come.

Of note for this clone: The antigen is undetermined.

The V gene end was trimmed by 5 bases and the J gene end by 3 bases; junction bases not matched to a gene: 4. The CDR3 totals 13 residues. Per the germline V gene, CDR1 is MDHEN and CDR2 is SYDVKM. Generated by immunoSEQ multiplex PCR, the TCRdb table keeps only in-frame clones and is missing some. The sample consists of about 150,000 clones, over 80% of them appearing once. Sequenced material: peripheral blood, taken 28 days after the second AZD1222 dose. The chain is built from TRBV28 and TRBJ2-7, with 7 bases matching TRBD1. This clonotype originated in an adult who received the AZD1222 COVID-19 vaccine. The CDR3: CASSDRDGYEQYF. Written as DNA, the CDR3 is TGTGCCAGCAGTGACAGGGACGGCTACGAGCAGTACTTC.